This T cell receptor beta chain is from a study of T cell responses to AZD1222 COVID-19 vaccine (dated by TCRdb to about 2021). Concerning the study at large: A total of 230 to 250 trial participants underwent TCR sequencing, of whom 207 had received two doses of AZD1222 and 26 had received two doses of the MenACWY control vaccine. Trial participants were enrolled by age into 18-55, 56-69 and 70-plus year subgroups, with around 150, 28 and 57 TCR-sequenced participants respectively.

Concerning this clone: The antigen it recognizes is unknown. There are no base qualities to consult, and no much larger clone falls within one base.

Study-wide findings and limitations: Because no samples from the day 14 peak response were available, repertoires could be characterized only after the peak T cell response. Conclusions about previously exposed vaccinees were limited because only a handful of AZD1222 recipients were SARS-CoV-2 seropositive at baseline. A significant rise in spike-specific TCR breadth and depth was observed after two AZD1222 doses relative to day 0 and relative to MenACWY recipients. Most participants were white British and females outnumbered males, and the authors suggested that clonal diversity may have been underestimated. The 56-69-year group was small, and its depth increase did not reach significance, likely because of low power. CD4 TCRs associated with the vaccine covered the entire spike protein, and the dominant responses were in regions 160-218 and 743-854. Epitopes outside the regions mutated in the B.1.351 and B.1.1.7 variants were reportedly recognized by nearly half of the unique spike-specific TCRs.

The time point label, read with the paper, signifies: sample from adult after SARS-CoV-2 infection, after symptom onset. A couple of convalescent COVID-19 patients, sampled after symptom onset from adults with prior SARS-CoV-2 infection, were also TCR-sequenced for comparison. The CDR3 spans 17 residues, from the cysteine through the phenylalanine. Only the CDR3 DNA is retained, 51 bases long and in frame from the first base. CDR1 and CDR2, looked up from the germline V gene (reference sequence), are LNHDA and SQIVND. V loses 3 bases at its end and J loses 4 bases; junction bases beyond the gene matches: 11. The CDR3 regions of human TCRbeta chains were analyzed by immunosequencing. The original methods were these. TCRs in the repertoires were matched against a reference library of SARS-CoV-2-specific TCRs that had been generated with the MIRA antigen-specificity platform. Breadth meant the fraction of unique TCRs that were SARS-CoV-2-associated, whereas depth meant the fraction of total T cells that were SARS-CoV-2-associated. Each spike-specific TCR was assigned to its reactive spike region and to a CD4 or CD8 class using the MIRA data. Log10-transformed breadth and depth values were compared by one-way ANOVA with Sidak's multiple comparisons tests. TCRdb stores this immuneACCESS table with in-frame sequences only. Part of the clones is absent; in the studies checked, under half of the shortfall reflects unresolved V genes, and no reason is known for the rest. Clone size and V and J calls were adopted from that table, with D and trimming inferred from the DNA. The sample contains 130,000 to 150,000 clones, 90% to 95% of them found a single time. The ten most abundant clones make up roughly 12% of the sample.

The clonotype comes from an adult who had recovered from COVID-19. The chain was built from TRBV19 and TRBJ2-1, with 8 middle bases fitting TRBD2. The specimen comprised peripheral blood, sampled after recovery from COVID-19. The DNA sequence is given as TGTGCCAGTAGTATCCCTACGCTGAGCGGGAGTTACAATGAGCAGTTCTTC. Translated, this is CASSIPTLSGSYNEQFF.